This T cell receptor (beta chain) was documented in a study of T cells in Graves' hyperthyroidism and ophthalmopathy. This CDR3 region has 15 residues. The V segment lost 7 bases and the J segment 9 bases; nucleotides outside the gene matches: 7. TCR beta CDR3 sequences were amplified from RNA transcripts. The HTBI primer set drove a first-round RT-PCR of the TCR CDR3. TCRdb reanalysed the multiplex PCR reads using MiXCR and keeps one entry per CDR3 protein. The sample lists fewer than 800,000 distinct CDR3 sequences; less than 20% were seen once. This clonotype was seen ten or more times. The sequence was obtained from a man aged 18 to 30 with Graves' hyperthyroidism. The sequenced sample consisted of blood. V is TRBV12-3 or TRBV12-4 and J is TRBJ2-1; 15 nucleotides align to TRBD2. The CDR3 here is CASTRTSGRATEQFF. CDR3 sequence (DNA): TGTGCCAGCACCCGGACTAGCGGGAGGGCCACTGAGCAGTTCTTC.